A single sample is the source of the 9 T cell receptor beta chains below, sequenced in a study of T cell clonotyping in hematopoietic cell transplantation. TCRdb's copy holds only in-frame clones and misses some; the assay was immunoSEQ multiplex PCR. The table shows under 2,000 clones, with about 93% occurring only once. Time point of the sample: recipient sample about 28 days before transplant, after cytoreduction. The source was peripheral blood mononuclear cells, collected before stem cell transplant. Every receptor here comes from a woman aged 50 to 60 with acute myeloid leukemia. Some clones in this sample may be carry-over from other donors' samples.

As DNA, the CDR3 is TGCAGCGCTTCGACAGACCTGAACTCTGGGGCCAACGTCCTGACTTTC. Amino acids: CSASTDLNSGANVLTF. This chain connects TRBV29-1 to TRBJ2-6; perhaps TRBD1 as D (5 bases). Trimming removed 7 bases from V and 0 bases from J, with 16 bases in between. This CDR3 region has 16 residues. CDR1 is SQVTM and CDR2 is ANQGSEA in the germline V gene.

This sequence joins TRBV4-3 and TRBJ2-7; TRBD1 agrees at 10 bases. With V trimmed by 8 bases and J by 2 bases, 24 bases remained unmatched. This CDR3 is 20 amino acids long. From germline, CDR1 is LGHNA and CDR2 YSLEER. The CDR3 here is CASHRHHTKPGTGATYEQYF. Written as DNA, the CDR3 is TGCGCCAGCCACCGCCATCATACTAAGCCCGGGACAGGGGCGACCTACGAGCAGTACTTC.

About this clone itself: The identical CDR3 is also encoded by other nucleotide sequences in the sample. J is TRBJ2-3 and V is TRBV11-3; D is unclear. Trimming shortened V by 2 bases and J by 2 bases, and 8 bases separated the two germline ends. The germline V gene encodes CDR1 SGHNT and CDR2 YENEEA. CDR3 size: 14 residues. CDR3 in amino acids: CASSLTASTDTQYF. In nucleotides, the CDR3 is TGTGCCAGCAGCTTAACTGCCTCCACAGATACGCAGTATTTT.

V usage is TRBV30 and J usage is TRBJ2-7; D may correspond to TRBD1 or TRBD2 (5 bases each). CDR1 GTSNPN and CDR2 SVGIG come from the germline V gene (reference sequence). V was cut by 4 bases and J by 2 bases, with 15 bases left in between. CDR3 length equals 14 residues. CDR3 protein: CAWTAPGTAYEQYF. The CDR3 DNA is TGTGCCTGGACAGCGCCGGGGACGGCCTACGAGCAGTACTTC.

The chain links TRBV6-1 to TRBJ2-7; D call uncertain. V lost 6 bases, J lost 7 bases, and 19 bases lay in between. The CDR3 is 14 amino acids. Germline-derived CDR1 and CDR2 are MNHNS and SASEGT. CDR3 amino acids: CASSPEVTVREQYF. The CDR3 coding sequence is TGTGCCAGCAGCCCTGAGGTAACCGTGAGAGAGCAGTACTTC.

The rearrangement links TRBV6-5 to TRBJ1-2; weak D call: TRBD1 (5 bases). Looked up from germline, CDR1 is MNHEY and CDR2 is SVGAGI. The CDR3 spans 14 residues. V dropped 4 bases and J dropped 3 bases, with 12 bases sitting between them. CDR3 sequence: CASSSGGKDYGYTF. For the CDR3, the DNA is TGTGCCAGCAGTTCGGGGGGGAAGGACTATGGCTACACCTTC.

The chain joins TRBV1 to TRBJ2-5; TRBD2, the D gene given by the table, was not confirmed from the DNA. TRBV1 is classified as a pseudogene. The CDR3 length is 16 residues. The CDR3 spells CTSSHGGRNQQETQYF. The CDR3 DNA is TGCACCAGCAGCCACGGGGGAAGGAACCAACAAGAGACCCAGTACTTC.

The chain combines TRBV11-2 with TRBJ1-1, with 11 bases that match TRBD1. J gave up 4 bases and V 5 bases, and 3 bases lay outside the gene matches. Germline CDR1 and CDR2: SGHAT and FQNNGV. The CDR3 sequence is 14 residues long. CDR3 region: CASSQGQGVTEAFF. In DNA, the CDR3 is TGTGCCAGCAGCCAGGGACAGGGGGTCACTGAAGCTTTCTTT.

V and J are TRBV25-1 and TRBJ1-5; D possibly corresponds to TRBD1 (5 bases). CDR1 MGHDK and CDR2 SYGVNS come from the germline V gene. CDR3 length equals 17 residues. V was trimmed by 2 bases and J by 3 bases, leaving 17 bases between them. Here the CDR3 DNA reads TGTGCCAGCAGTGAAGAGGGGTCGGACATTCCCAATCAGCCCCAGCATTTT. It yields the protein CASSEEGSDIPNQPQHF.